One sample yielded the 21 T cell receptor beta chains listed below, sequenced in a study of blood T cell repertoires in COVID-19. The protocol was immunoSEQ multiplex PCR, while the TCRdb copy is restricted to in-frame clones and leaves out a portion. The sample contains under 200,000 clones, 86% of which appear only once. The sample consisted of peripheral blood. The receptors shown here come from an older woman with COVID-19, enrolled during active disease.

As DNA, the CDR3 is TGTGCCAGCAGCGTACAATCAGATCCCTCCTACGAGCAGTACTTC. Its protein product is CASSVQSDPSYEQYF. This chain joins TRBV9 and TRBJ2-7; D ambiguous. This CDR3 comprises 15 residues. V was cut by 1 base and J by 0 bases, with 11 bases left in between. Germline CDR1 SGDLS, CDR2 YYNGEE.

The CDR3 nucleotides read TGTGCCACCAGTGATGGGGGACAGGGGGAAGGAAAACTGTTTTTT. Translating it yields CATSDGGQGEGKLFF. This chain links TRBV24-1 with TRBJ1-4, with 11 nucleotides matching TRBD1. Germline CDR1 KGHDR, CDR2 SFDVKD. V lost 3 bases, J lost 10 bases, and 6 bases stayed unmatched. The CDR3 extends over 15 amino acids.

This clone was counted between two and nine times. The chain combines TRBV2 with TRBJ2-1; 11 bases fit TRBD2. Germline trimming cut 5 bases from V and 3 bases from J; bases unmatched to any gene: 0. This CDR3 region has 14 residues. CDR1 and CDR2 (germline): SNHLY, FYNNEI. The CDR3 DNA sequence: TGTGCCAGCAGTACTAGCGGGAGCTACAATGAGCAGTTCTTC. As protein: CASSTSGSYNEQFF.

A remark on this clone: An end of the junction does not agree with germline; a read error may underlie this. This chain joins TRBV7-7 and TRBJ2-3; possibly TRBD2 for D (6 bases). The CDR3 sequence is 16 residues long. Germline assignment: CDR1 SSHAT and CDR2 FNYEAQ (reference sequence). The CDR3 spells CASSPGLAESTDTQYF. As DNA, the CDR3 is TGTGCTAGCAGCCCCGGGTTAGCGGAGTCCACAGATACGCAGTATTTT.

This clone is a singleton in its sample. This chain joins TRBV14 and TRBJ1-5; TRBD1 matches at 12 bases. The CDR3 has 14 amino acids. Germline CDR1 and CDR2: SGHDN and FVKESK. The V segment lost 6 bases and the J segment 6 bases; nucleotides outside the gene matches: 3. The CDR3 nucleotides are TGTGCCAGCAGGGGACAGGGGGCGGGTCAGCCCCAGCATTTT. Encoded protein: CASRGQGAGQPQHF.

The J gene is TRBJ1-6, the V gene TRBV2; 9 bases are a match to TRBD1. Germline CDR1 and CDR2: SNHLY and FYNNEI. There are 15 residues in the CDR3. Trimming at V came to 6 bases and at J to 7 bases, leaving 7 bases not matched to a gene. This chain's CDR3 is CASRRGQGSNSPLHF. CDR3 in DNA: TGTGCCAGCAGGAGGGGACAGGGTTCGAATTCACCCCTCCACTTT.

This clone was observed once. This chain uses TRBV19 with TRBJ2-7; 9 bases match TRBD2. Trimming took 6 bases from V and 0 from J; bases not matched to a gene: 6. This CDR3 has 15 residues. Germline V gene lookup returns CDR1 LNHDA and CDR2 SQIVND (reference sequence). The CDR3 DNA sequence: TGTGCCAGTAGCCCTAGCGGGACCATCTCCTACGAGCAGTACTTC. This gives the protein CASSPSGTISYEQYF.

This clone turned up a few times. V usage is TRBV18 and J usage is TRBJ2-7; no clear D gene. The CDR3 contains 13 residues. V lost 2 bases, J lost 0 bases, and 5 bases lay in between. Germline lookup yields CDR1 KGHSH and CDR2 LQKENI. The DNA for the CDR3 is TGTGCCAGCTCACCAGGGCTCTCCTACGAGCAGTACTTC. Translating it yields CASSPGLSYEQYF. Filled out from reference TRBV18 and TRBJ2-7, the complete variable domain reads NAGVMQNPRHLVRRRGQEARLRCSPMKGHSHVYWYRQLPEEGLKFMVYLQKENIIDESGMPKERFSAEFPKEGPSILRIQQVVRGDSAAYFCASSPGLSYEQYFGPGTRLTVT.

The J gene is TRBJ1-2, the V gene TRBV7-9, with D possibly matching TRBD1 (5 bases). V was cut by 0 bases and J by 2 bases, with 13 bases left in between. Germline assignment: CDR1 SEHNR and CDR2 FQNEAQ (reference sequence). The CDR3 totals 16 residues. CDR3 coding DNA: TGTGCCAGCAGCTTAGCGGGCCAGGGTCCCAACTATGGCTACACCTTC. It translates to CASSLAGQGPNYGYTF.

The genes are TRBV15 and TRBJ1-2, with a tentative D call TRBD1 (6 bases). Trimming shortened V by 11 bases and J by 2 bases, and 15 bases separated the two germline ends. The CDR3 extends over 13 amino acids. The germline V gene has CDR1 LNHNV and CDR2 YYDKDF (reference sequence). The CDR3 reads CAANGGANYGYTF. The CDR3 nucleotides are TGTGCCGCCAACGGGGGGGCGAACTATGGCTACACCTTC.

The chain links TRBV7-6 to TRBJ2-3; possible D gene TRBD2, 6 bases. The V end was cut by 1 base, the J end by 2 bases, with 10 bases between. The CDR3 contains 15 residues. Per germline, CDR1 SGHVS and CDR2 FNYEAQ. The CDR3 bases are TGTGCCAGCAGCTTAGGGGTGCGGGACACAGATACGCAGTATTTT. Translated, it gives CASSLGVRDTDTQYF.

The rearrangement uses TRBV19 and TRBJ2-3; D is possibly TRBD2 (5 bases). V lost 6 bases, J lost 1 base, and 11 bases lay in between. The CDR3 extends over 14 amino acids. Germline V gene lookup returns CDR1 LNHDA and CDR2 SQIVND (reference sequence). The CDR3 DNA sequence: TGTGCCAGTAGCAGCCTCGGGGGCACAGATACGCAGTATTTT. Protein sequence: CASSSLGGTDTQYF.

The V call is TRBV19, the J call TRBJ1-1; 7 bases are shared with TRBD1. The junction had 10 bases not matched to a gene; V was cut back by 8 bases and J by 4 bases. CDR1 is LNHDA and CDR2 is SQIVND in the germline V gene (reference sequence). The CDR3 loop spans 14 amino acids. The CDR3 DNA follows: TGTGCCAGTGCTCGACAGGGAGGAATCACTGAAGCTTTCTTT. Amino acid sequence: CASARQGGITEAFF.

In this sample, this clone turned up once. The rearrangement joins TRBV5-1 to TRBJ1-1, with 8 nucleotides matching TRBD1. Losses at the gene ends were 7 bases for V and 4 bases for J; bases not matched to a gene: 9. CDR1 SGHRS and CDR2 YFSETQ come from the germline V gene. The CDR3 length is 14 residues. Here the CDR3 DNA reads TGCGCCAGCCGCACCCAGGGGGCGTCCACTGAAGCTTTCTTT. Protein sequence: CASRTQGASTEAFF.

The V call is TRBV19, the J call TRBJ2-3, with unresolved D. Per germline, CDR1 LNHDA and CDR2 SQIVND (reference sequence). V gave up 4 bases and J gave up 0 bases, with 5 bases separating them. The CDR3 is 13 amino acids. DNA for the CDR3: TGTGCCAGTAGTACCCAGAGCACAGATACGCAGTATTTT. Translated: CASSTQSTDTQYF.

This clone was seen a single time. The chain couples TRBV24-1 to TRBJ2-2, with 8 bases fitting TRBD1. Trimming took 7 bases from V and 7 from J; bases not matched to a gene: 7. The CDR3 runs 14 residues. Germline-derived CDR1 and CDR2 are KGHDR and SFDVKD. Here the CDR3 reads CATRGQGGGGELFF. In nucleotides, the CDR3 is TGTGCCACCAGAGGACAGGGTGGAGGCGGGGAGCTGTTTTTT.

The chain recombines TRBV14 with TRBJ2-7; 11 nucleotides match TRBD2. There are 13 residues in the CDR3. Trimming removed 8 bases from V and 6 bases from J; junction bases left unmatched: 6. Germline V gene lookup returns CDR1 SGHDN and CDR2 FVKESK. For the CDR3, the DNA is TGTGCCAGCCGCGATAGCGGGAGGGGCGAGCAGTACTTC. Translation gives CASRDSGRGEQYF. Full variable domain (outside the CDR3, taken from reference TRBV14 and TRBJ2-7): EAGVTQFPSHSVIEKGQTVTLRCDPISGHDNLYWYRRVMGKEIKFLLHFVKESKQDESGMPNNRFLAERTGGTYSTLKVQPAELEDSGVYFCASRDSGRGEQYFGPGTRLTVT.

The chain employs TRBV9 and TRBJ2-1; no clear D. CDR3 size: 15 residues. Trimming stripped 0 bases from V and 0 bases from J, with 7 bases between. The germline V gene encodes CDR1 SGDLS and CDR2 YYNGEE. The CDR3 bases are TGTGCCAGCAGCGTAGCGGTAGACTCCTACAATGAGCAGTTCTTC. Translation: CASSVAVDSYNEQFF.

The V and J genes are TRBV14 and TRBJ1-6, with 8 bases fitting TRBD1. V lost 3 bases, J lost 8 bases, and 3 bases stayed unmatched. CDR1 SGHDN and CDR2 FVKESK come from the germline V gene. The length of the CDR3 is 14 residues. This CDR3 reads CASSHGQGYSPLHF. Here the CDR3 DNA reads TGTGCCAGCAGCCACGGACAGGGTTATTCACCCCTCCACTTT.

V and J are TRBV29-1 and TRBJ2-2, with 8 bases fitting TRBD1. CDR1 and CDR2 from the germline V gene are SQVTM and ANQGSEA. V was clipped by 5 bases and J by 5 bases; unmatched bases: 7. CDR3 length equals 14 residues. The CDR3 loop reads CSVQRTGRTGELFF. For the CDR3, the DNA is TGCAGCGTTCAGAGGACAGGGAGGACCGGGGAGCTGTTTTTT.

This chain connects TRBV14 to TRBJ2-7, with 9 bases that match TRBD2. The CDR3 is made up of 17 amino acids. The V gene's germline CDR1 is SGHDN and CDR2 FVKESK. Losses at the gene ends were 1 base for V and 0 bases for J; bases not matched to a gene: 7. The CDR3, as DNA: TGTGCCAGCAGCCAAGCTAGAGGACTAGCGAGCTCCTACGAGCAGTACTTC. Protein sequence: CASSQARGLASSYEQYF.